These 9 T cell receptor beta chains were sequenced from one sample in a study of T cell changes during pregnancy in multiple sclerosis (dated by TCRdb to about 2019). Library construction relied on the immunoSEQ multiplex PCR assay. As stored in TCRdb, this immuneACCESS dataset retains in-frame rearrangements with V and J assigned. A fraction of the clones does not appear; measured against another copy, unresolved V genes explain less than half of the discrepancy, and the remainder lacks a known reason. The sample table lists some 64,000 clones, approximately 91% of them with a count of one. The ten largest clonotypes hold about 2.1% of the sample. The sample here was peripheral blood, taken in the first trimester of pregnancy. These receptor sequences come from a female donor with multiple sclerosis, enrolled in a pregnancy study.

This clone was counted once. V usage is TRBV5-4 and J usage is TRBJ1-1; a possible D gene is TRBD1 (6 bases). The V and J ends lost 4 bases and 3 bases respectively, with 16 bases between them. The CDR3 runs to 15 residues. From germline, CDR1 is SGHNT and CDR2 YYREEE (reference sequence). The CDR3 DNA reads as TGTGCCAGCAGCCGTTTACAGGGATCGGACACTGAAGCTTTCTTT. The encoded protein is CASSRLQGSDTEAFF.

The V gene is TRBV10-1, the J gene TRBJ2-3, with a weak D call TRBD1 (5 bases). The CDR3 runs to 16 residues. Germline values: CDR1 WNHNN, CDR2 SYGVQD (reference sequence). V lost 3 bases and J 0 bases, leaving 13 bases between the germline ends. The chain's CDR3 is CASSDFGHTSTDTQYF. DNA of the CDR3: TGCGCCAGCAGTGATTTTGGACACACTAGCACAGATACGCAGTATTTT.

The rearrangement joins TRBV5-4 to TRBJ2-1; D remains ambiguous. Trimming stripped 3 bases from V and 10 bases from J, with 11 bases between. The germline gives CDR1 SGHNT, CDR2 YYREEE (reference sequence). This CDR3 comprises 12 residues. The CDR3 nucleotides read TGTGCCAGCAGCTCGGGTCTGAGGGAGCAGTTCTTC. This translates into CASSSGLREQFF.

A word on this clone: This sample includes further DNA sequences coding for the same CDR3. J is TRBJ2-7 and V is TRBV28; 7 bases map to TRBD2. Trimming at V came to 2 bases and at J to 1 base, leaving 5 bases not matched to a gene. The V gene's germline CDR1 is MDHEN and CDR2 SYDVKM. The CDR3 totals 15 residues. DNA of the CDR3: TGTGCCAGCAGTTTACCGGGAGGCCCTTCCTACGAGCAGTACTTC. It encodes CASSLPGGPSYEQYF.

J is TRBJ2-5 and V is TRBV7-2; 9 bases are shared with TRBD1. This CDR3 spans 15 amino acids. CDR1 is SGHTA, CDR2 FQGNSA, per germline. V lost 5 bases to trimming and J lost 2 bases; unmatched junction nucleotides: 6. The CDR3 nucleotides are TGTGCCAGCAGCGAACAGGGGGCCTTACAAGAGACCCAGTACTTC. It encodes CASSEQGALQETQYF.

The CDR3: CASSLGTSEAGELFF. The CDR3 nucleotides read TGTGCCAGCAGCTTAGGGACTAGCGAGGCCGGGGAGCTGTTTTTT. V and J are TRBV7-2 and TRBJ2-2; 9 bases are shared with TRBD2. The CDR3 extends over 15 amino acids. CDR1 is SGHTA, CDR2 FQGNSA, per germline. V was pared by 1 base and J by 6 bases, with 3 bases of the junction left unmatched.

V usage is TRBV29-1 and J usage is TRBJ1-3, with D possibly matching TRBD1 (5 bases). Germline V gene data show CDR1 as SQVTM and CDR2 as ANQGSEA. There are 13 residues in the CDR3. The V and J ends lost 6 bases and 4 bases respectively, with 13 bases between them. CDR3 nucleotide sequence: TGCAGCGTCTCCGACAGCCTCGGAAACACCATATATTTT. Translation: CSVSDSLGNTIYF.

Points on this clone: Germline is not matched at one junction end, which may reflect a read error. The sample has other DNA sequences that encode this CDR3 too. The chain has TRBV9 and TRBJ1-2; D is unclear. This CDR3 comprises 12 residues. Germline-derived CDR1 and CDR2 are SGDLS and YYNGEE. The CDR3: CASSERAYGYTF. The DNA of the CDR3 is TGTGCTAGCAGCGAGCGGGCCTATGGCTACACCTTC.

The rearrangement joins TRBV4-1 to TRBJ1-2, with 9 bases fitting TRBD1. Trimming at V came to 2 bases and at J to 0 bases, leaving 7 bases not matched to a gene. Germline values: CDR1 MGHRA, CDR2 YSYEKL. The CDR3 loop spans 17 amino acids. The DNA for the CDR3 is TGCGCCAGCAGCCAACCGCTACAGGGGGCATCTAACTATGGCTACACCTTC. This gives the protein CASSQPLQGASNYGYTF.